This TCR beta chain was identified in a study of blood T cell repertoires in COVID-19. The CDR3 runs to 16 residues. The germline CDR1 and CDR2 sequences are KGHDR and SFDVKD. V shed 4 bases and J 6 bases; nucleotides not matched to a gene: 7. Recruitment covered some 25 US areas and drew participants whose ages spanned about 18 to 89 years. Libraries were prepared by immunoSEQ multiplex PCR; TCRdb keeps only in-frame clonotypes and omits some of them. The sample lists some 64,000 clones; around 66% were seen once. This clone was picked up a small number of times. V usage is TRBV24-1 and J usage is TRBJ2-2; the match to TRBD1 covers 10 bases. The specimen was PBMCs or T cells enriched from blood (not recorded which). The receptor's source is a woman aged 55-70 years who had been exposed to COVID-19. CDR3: CATSEYPGQGPGELFF. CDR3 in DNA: TGTGCCACCAGTGAATACCCGGGACAGGGGCCCGGGGAGCTGTTTTTT.